The 20 T cell receptor beta chains in this list originate from one sample, sequenced in a study of T cells in Graves' hyperthyroidism and ophthalmopathy. Amplification of TCR beta CDR3 regions was performed using RNA transcripts as template. HTBI primers were used for first-round RT-PCR of the TCR CDR3. MiXCR was run by TCRdb on the multiplex PCR reads, yielding one entry per CDR3 protein. The data hold some 350,000 distinct CDR3 sequences, with around 25% observed a single time. The material sequenced was blood. All receptors come from a man aged 50 or older with Graves' hyperthyroidism.

This clonotype has a count of ten or more. At one end the junction does not follow the germline gene, possibly because of a read error. The chain couples TRBV27 to TRBJ1-1; weak D call: TRBD1 (6 bases). This CDR3 comprises 15 residues. Germline-derived CDR1 and CDR2 are MNHEY and SMNVEV (reference sequence). CDR3 protein: CASSLSVQGNAEAFF. CDR3 sequence (DNA): TGTGCCAGCAGTTTATCGGTCCAGGGGAACGCTGAAGCTTTCTTT.

This clonotype appeared a few times. This chain uses TRBV20-1 with TRBJ2-1, with 13 bases fitting TRBD2. Unmatched junction bases numbered 7, after V lost 4 bases and J lost 4 bases. CDR1 and CDR2 from the germline V gene are DFQATT and SNEGSKA (reference sequence). The CDR3 runs 16 residues. The CDR3 region has the DNA TGCAGTGCTAATCCCGGGACTAGCGGGAAATACAATGAGCAGTTCTTC. Translated: CSANPGTSGKYNEQFF.

The chain joins TRBV4-1 to TRBJ2-4; TRBD1 agrees at 10 bases. V was pared by 1 base and J by 1 base, with 10 bases of the junction left unmatched. The CDR3 extends over 19 amino acids. Germline V gives CDR1 MGHRA, CDR2 YSYEKL. The CDR3 sequence is CASSQAPAGQGRAKNIQYF. CDR3 coding DNA: TGCGCCAGCAGCCAAGCCCCGGCGGGACAGGGGCGGGCCAAAAACATTCAGTACTTC.

This clonotype showed up many times. This chain joins TRBV2 and TRBJ1-4; 9 bases are shared with TRBD1. The CDR3 extends over 14 amino acids. Germline-derived CDR1 and CDR2 are SNHLY and FYNNEI. V was clipped by 7 bases and J by 7 bases; unmatched bases: 7. CDR3 residues: CASKDGTGREKLFF. CDR3 bases: TGTGCCAGCAAGGACGGGACAGGGCGTGAAAAACTGTTTTTT.

The V gene is TRBV20-1, the J gene TRBJ2-1; a weak D match, TRBD2 (5 bases). V lost 5 bases and J 1 base, leaving 15 bases between the germline ends. The CDR3 has 15 amino acids. Germline V gene sequence: CDR1 DFQATT, CDR2 SNEGSKA (reference sequence). This chain's CDR3 is CSAEGSSISYNEQFF. CDR3 in DNA: TGCAGTGCTGAGGGCTCCTCTATATCCTACAATGAGCAGTTCTTC.

The rearrangement links TRBV20-1 to TRBJ2-2, with a weak D call TRBD2 (5 bases). From germline, CDR1 is DFQATT and CDR2 SNEGSKA (reference sequence). V lost 1 base and J lost 8, with 14 bases in between. The CDR3 spans 14 residues. CDR3 sequence: CSARGLAGDGELFF. CDR3 DNA: TGCAGTGCTAGAGGCCTAGCCGGAGATGGGGAGCTGTTTTTT.

Comment on this clonotype: At one end, the junction sequence differs from germline, possibly due to a read error. The chain links TRBV7-7 to TRBJ2-5, with no clear D. CDR1 and CDR2 from the germline V gene are SSHAT and FNYEAQ (reference sequence). The CDR3 contains 13 residues. The CDR3 is CASSFSVWETQYF. CDR3 nucleotides: TGTGCTAGCAGCTTTTCCGTTTGGGAGACCCAGTACTTC. The variable domain in full, with the rest retrieved from reference TRBV7-7 and TRBJ2-5, is GAGVSQSPRYKVTKRGQDVTLRCDPISSHATLYWYQQALGQGPEFLTYFNYEAQPDKSGLPSDRFSAERPEGSISTLTIQRTEQRDSAMYRCASSFSVWETQYFGPGTRLLVL.

This clonotype showed up just a few times. The chain uses TRBV7-3 and TRBJ2-2; TRBD2 agrees at 13 bases. V dropped 5 bases and J dropped 5; count of bases not matched to a gene: 8. This CDR3 is built from 17 residues. Germline lookup yields CDR1 SGHTA and CDR2 FQGTGA. CDR3 amino acids: CASSNSRLAGGTGELFF. For the CDR3, the DNA is TGTGCCAGCAGCAACTCGCGACTAGCGGGAGGTACCGGGGAGCTGTTTTTT.

This clonotype was detected a few times. This chain links TRBV6-1 with TRBJ2-3; TRBD2 matches 14 bases. Germline CDR1 MNHNS, CDR2 SASEGT. J lost 3 bases, V lost 6 bases, and 5 bases had no gene match. The CDR3 has 16 amino acids. CDR3 coding DNA: TGTGCCAGCAGGGGGACTAGCGGGAGTTTGACAGATACGCAGTATTTT. This encodes CASRGTSGSLTDTQYF.

The rearrangement links TRBV12-3 or TRBV12-4 to TRBJ1-5, with no clear D. This CDR3 comprises 13 residues. The V and J ends lost 7 bases and 7 bases respectively, with 14 bases between them. The CDR3 sequence: CASKMRDKQPQHF. DNA for the CDR3: TGTGCCAGCAAGATGAGGGATAAACAGCCCCAGCATTTT.

In its sample, this clonotype was seen many times. V gene TRBV3-1 combines with J gene TRBJ2-1; D gene unclear. Germline CDR1 reads LGHDT; CDR2 reads YNNKEL (reference sequence). This CDR3 is built from 13 residues. Trimming pared 8 bases from V and 6 bases from J, leaving 14 bases between. DNA of the CDR3: TGTGCCAGCGCACGACTCGAAGTCAATGAGCAGTTCTTC. This codes for CASARLEVNEQFF.

The sample holds many counts of this clonotype. The V and J genes are TRBV5-1 and TRBJ2-1; no reliable D call. From germline, CDR1 is SGHRS and CDR2 YFSETQ. The germline V and J ends were trimmed by 0 bases and 5 bases, with 3 bases remaining between them. The CDR3 sequence is 12 residues long. In nucleotides, the CDR3 is TGCGCCAGCAGCTTGGTGGACAATGAGCAGTTCTTC. Translation gives CASSLVDNEQFF. Full variable domain (outside the CDR3, taken from reference TRBV5-1 and TRBJ2-1): KAGVTQTPRYLIKTRGQQVTLSCSPISGHRSVSWYQQTPGQGLQFLFEYFSETQRNKGNFPGRFSGRQFSNSRSEMNVSTLELGDSALYLCASSLVDNEQFFGPGTRLTVL.

The chain is built from TRBV24-1 and TRBJ2-2; D is ambiguous. This CDR3 region has 12 residues. V lost 1 base to trimming and J lost 5 bases, with 1 base between them. Germline CDR1 and CDR2: KGHDR and SFDVKD. CDR3 coding DNA: TGTGCCACCAGTGATTTAACCGGGGAGCTGTTTTTT. Translated, it gives CATSDLTGELFF.

This clonotype was counted only a few times. The genes are TRBV14 and TRBJ2-3, with unresolved D. Germline CDR1 and CDR2: SGHDN and FVKESK. V lost 0 bases and J 5 bases, leaving 6 bases between the germline ends. There are 13 residues in the CDR3. The CDR3 loop is CASSQELRDTQYF. The CDR3 DNA reads TGTGCCAGCAGCCAAGAATTGAGAGATACGCAGTATTTT.

This clonotype was detected a few times. The chain employs TRBV7-3 and TRBJ2-1; 9 nucleotides align to TRBD2. Trimming at V came to 2 bases and at J to 6 bases, leaving 2 bases not matched to a gene. CDR3 size: 14 residues. Germline loops: CDR1 SGHTA, CDR2 FQGTGA. This CDR3 reads CASSLSSGVNEQFF. CDR3 sequence (DNA): TGTGCCAGCAGCTTATCTAGCGGGGTCAATGAGCAGTTCTTC.

This clonotype was recorded at least ten times. The rearrangement joins TRBV11-2 to TRBJ2-5; weak D call: TRBD1 (5 bases). Trimming stripped 5 bases from V and 5 bases from J, with 12 bases between. Germline V lookup: CDR1 SGHAT, CDR2 FQNNGV. This CDR3 has 13 residues. The CDR3 nucleotides read TGTGCCAGCAGCCGCAGGGTCGGGGAGACCCAGTACTTC. Protein: CASSRRVGETQYF.

The chain combines TRBV28 with TRBJ1-2; 8 nucleotides line up with TRBD1. V lost 5 bases, J lost 9 bases, and 8 bases stayed unmatched. The CDR3 covers 13 residues. CDR1 MDHEN and CDR2 SYDVKM come from the germline V gene. CDR3 amino acids: CASSADRGRSYTF. CDR3 sequence (DNA): TGTGCCAGCAGTGCAGACAGGGGTCGGAGCTACACCTTC.

At least ten counts were recorded for this clonotype. This rearrangement joins TRBV11-2 to TRBJ1-6; D is ambiguous. Germline loops: CDR1 SGHAT, CDR2 FQNNGV. The CDR3 has 13 amino acids. V was pared by 0 bases and J by 7 bases, with 4 bases between. The CDR3 nucleotides are TGTGCCAGCAGCTTAGACGTGAATTCACCCCTCCACTTT. It translates to CASSLDVNSPLHF.

A remark on this clonotype: A much larger clone sits a single nucleotide away, making a read error possible. The chain links TRBV6-5 to TRBJ2-1; 10 bases are a match to TRBD2. Looked up from germline, CDR1 is MNHEY and CDR2 is SVGAGI. The CDR3 extends over 19 amino acids. Trimming removed 2 bases from V and 1 base from J; junction bases left unmatched: 11. CDR3 in DNA: TGTGCCAGCAGTTACCCACGGCTAGCGGGAGACGGTTCCTACAATGAGCAGTTCTTC. Protein sequence: CASSYPRLAGDGSYNEQFF.

The rearrangement joins TRBV30 to TRBJ2-3; 12 nucleotides match TRBD2. V lost 0 bases and J lost 4; bases outside the gene matches: 2. The CDR3 length is 15 residues. Looked up from germline, CDR1 is GTSNPN and CDR2 is SVGIG (reference sequence). The CDR3 sequence: CAWSVLAGGADTQYF. CDR3 DNA: TGTGCCTGGAGTGTACTAGCGGGAGGAGCAGATACGCAGTATTTT. Full variable domain (remainder filled in from reference TRBV30 and TRBJ2-3): SQTIHQWPATLVQPVGSPLSLECTVEGTSNPNLYWYRQAAGRGLQLLFYSVGIGQISSEVPQNLSASRPQDRQFILSSKKLLLSDSGFYLCAWSVLAGGADTQYFGPGTRLTVL.